This is a list of T cell receptor beta chains from one sample in a study of blood T cells in healthy people across ages. TCRdb reprocessed the 5' RACE reads via MiXCR and lists one record per CDR3 protein. The repertoire holds over a million distinct CDR3 sequences, 40% to 55% seen once, with approximately 20% in the top ten. Material for sequencing was blood. The source of these receptors is a woman in her sixties in good health. The CDR3 runs from the conserved cysteine through the conserved F or W. D genes are given only for firm matches. Where a row states a size, it is once, few, many or the class of an expanded clone; other rows omit it.

TRBJ2-3 | TRBD1 | NA | TRBV20-1 | CSALGPGQGQDTQYF | TGCAGTGCCCTAGGGCCGGGACAGGGCCAAGATACGCAGTATTTT
TRBJ2-2 | TRBD2 | NA | TRBV3-1 | CASSPLAGRDTGELFF | TGTGCCAGCAGCCCCCTAGCGGGAAGGGACACCGGGGAGCTGTTTTTT
TRBJ2-1 | NA | few | TRBV14 | CASSPPGAGDNEQFF | TGTGCCAGCAGCCCCCCCGGGGCAGGGGACAATGAGCAGTTCTTC
TRBJ2-1 | NA | NA | TRBV21-1 | CASSKEVRLSTYNEQFF | TGTGCCAGCAGCAAAGAGGTGCGACTATCGACCTACAATGAGCAGTTCTTC
TRBJ2-5 | TRBD1 | few | TRBV12-3/TRBV12-4 | CASRPTGWETQYF | TGTGCCAGCAGGCCGACAGGGTGGGAGACCCAGTACTTC
TRBJ2-7 | NA | few | TRBV2 | CASSTKRATYEQYF | TGTGCCAGCAGCACCAAACGGGCGACCTACGAGCAGTACTTC
TRBJ2-1 | NA | NA | TRBV20-1 | CSARASACNEQFF | TGCAGTGCTAGAGCTAGCGCCTGCAATGAGCAGTTCTTC
TRBJ1-2 | NA | few | TRBV20-1 | CSAHTGHNYGYTF | TGCAGTGCTCATACGGGACACAACTATGGCTACACCTTC
TRBJ2-1 | NA | NA | TRBV20-1 | CSAPAGTLTHNEQFF | TGCAGTGCCCCTGCGGGGACTTTGACACACAATGAGCAGTTCTTC
TRBJ2-3 | NA | NA | TRBV3-1 | CASSQTHTQYF | TGTGCCAGCAGCCAAACCCATACGCAGTATTTT
TRBJ1-1 | TRBD1 | NA | TRBV5-1 | CANSWGQGADTEAFF | TGCGCCAACAGCTGGGGACAGGGGGCGGACACTGAAGCTTTCTTT
TRBJ2-7 | NA | few | TRBV6-1 | CASSSQGSYEQYF | TGTGCCAGCAGTTCACAGGGTAGCTACGAGCAGTACTTC
TRBJ1-6 | NA | many | TRBV9 | CASSVGSSYNSPLHF | TGTGCCAGCAGCGTAGGGAGCTCCTATAATTCACCCCTCCACTTT
TRBJ2-7 | TRBD2 | NA | TRBV7-8 | CASSLAPGLRYEQYF | TGTGCCAGCAGCTTAGCGCCGGGACTAAGATACGAGCAGTACTTC
TRBJ2-6 | TRBD2 | once | TRBV4-3 | CASSQGLAGVPGANVLTF | TGCGCCAGCAGCCAAGGCCTAGCGGGAGTACCCGGGGCCAACGTCCTGACTTTC
TRBJ2-1 | TRBD1 | NA | TRBV27 | CASSDRGLSYNEQFF | TGTGCCAGTAGTGACAGGGGCCTCTCCTACAATGAGCAGTTCTTC
TRBJ2-1 | NA | NA | TRBV24-1 | CATSDRGGSPYNEQFF | TGTGCCACCAGTGACCGAGGGGGTTCGCCCTACAATGAGCAGTTCTTC
TRBJ2-3 | NA | few | TRBV7-3 | CASSAQDHTDTQYF | TGTGCCAGCAGCGCCCAGGACCACACAGATACGCAGTATTTT
TRBJ2-4 | TRBD2 | NA | TRBV11-2 | CAGSRPPGTSGRGVIQYF | TGTGCCGGCAGCCGACCCCCTGGGACTAGCGGGAGAGGTGTCATTCAGTACTTC
TRBJ1-2 | NA | few | TRBV27 | CASRKLGRGGNYGYTF | TGTGCCAGCAGGAAATTAGGGCGAGGAGGAAACTATGGCTACACCTTC
TRBJ1-2 | TRBD1 | NA | TRBV6-5 | CASSRTGSSYGYTF | TGTGCCAGCAGCAGGACAGGTTCCTCCTATGGCTACACCTTC
TRBJ2-7 | NA | many | TRBV7-2 | CASSSLPYWAASSSYEQYF | TGTGCCAGCAGCTCGTTACCCTATTGGGCGGCTAGCTCATCCTACGAGCAGTACTTC
TRBJ2-7 | NA | NA | TRBV6-1 | CASSEGGWGIYEQYF | TGTGCCAGCAGTGAAGGCGGGTGGGGCATTTACGAGCAGTACTTC
TRBJ2-5 | TRBD1 | NA | TRBV12-3/TRBV12-4 | CASGRQGGETQYF | TGTGCCAGCGGGCGACAGGGCGGCGAGACCCAGTACTTC
TRBJ2-1 | TRBD2 | NA | TRBV20-1 | CSARLAGVASYNEQFF | TGCAGTGCTAGACTAGCGGGAGTTGCATCCTACAATGAGCAGTTCTTC
TRBJ2-1 | TRBD2 | NA | TRBV7-3 | CASSLSLADYKEQFF | TGTGCCAGCAGCTTAAGTCTAGCGGATTACAAGGAGCAGTTCTTC
TRBJ2-7 | NA | NA | TRBV5-1 | CASSANPGRWRYEQYF | TGCGCCAGCAGCGCAAATCCAGGGAGGTGGAGGTACGAGCAGTACTTC
TRBJ2-3 | NA | NA | TRBV6-4 | CASSVNEGSDTQYF | TGTGCCAGCAGTGTTAATGAAGGGTCGGATACGCAGTATTTT
TRBJ2-5 | TRBD2 | NA | TRBV12-3/TRBV12-4 | CASSLLLAGWGKETQYF | TGTGCCAGCAGTCTCTTACTAGCGGGGTGGGGCAAAGAGACCCAGTACTTC
TRBJ1-2 | NA | NA | TRBV12-3/TRBV12-4 | CASSLTDGYTF | TGTGCCAGCAGCCTGACGGATGGCTACACCTTC
TRBJ2-7 | NA | NA | TRBV6-1 | CASSVGTQRYEQYF | TGTGCCAGCAGTGTGGGAACCCAAAGATACGAGCAGTACTTC
TRBJ2-7 | TRBD2 | NA | TRBV25-1 | CASSELKAGDSYEQYF | TGTGCCAGCAGTGAACTGAAAGCGGGAGACTCCTACGAGCAGTACTTC
TRBJ2-7 | NA | NA | TRBV20-1 | CSASKTTDYEQYF | TGCAGTGCTAGTAAGACAACAGACTACGAGCAGTACTTC
TRBJ2-5 | NA | few | TRBV29-1 | CSVMKGWETQYF | TGCAGCGTCATGAAAGGCTGGGAGACCCAGTACTTC
TRBJ1-2 | NA | few | TRBV4-1 | CASSQEVTGFNYGYTF | TGCGCCAGCAGCCAAGAAGTTACGGGTTTCAACTATGGCTACACCTTC
TRBJ2-7 | TRBD1 | many | TRBV29-1 | CSVESVGTDNLYEQYF | TGCAGCGTTGAAAGCGTCGGGACAGACAACCTTTACGAGCAGTACTTC
TRBJ2-7 | NA | once | TRBV11-3 | CASSRDTLGEQYF | TGTGCCAGCAGCCGGGACACCCTAGGGGAGCAGTACTTC
TRBJ2-1 | NA | NA | TRBV10-3 | CAISGQGGDEQFF | TGTGCCATCAGCGGCCAGGGGGGTGATGAGCAGTTCTTC
TRBJ2-5 | NA | NA | TRBV20-1 | CSAISSALGLTPGTQYF | TGCAGTGCTATTAGCTCTGCTCTTGGGCTAACCCCAGGGACCCAGTACTTC
TRBJ1-2 | NA | NA | TRBV6-4 | CASSGERGVGGYTF | TGTGCCAGCAGTGGGGAGCGAGGGGTCGGCGGCTACACCTTC
TRBJ2-7 | NA | NA | TRBV7-9 | CASSSPIGGTRSYEQYF | TGTGCCAGCAGCTCACCCATTGGGGGGACAAGATCCTACGAGCAGTACTTC
TRBJ2-7 | TRBD1 | few | TRBV29-1 | CSVGSRRTGAYEQYF | TGCAGCGTTGGGTCCCGTCGGACAGGGGCCTACGAGCAGTACTTC
TRBJ2-5 | NA | many | TRBV11-1 | CASSSDTYQETQYF | TGTGCCAGCAGCAGTGACACCTACCAAGAGACCCAGTACTTC
TRBJ2-7 | TRBD2 | many | TRBV27 | CASGPREGHYEQYF | TGTGCCAGCGGGCCCCGGGAGGGCCACTACGAGCAGTACTTC
TRBJ2-1 | TRBD2 | few | TRBV3-1 | CASSQEGLAAIYNEQFF | TGTGCCAGCAGCCAAGAAGGTCTAGCGGCAATTTACAATGAGCAGTTCTTC
TRBJ1-5 | NA | few | TRBV12-3/TRBV12-4 | CASSPGAFGPQHF | TGTGCCAGCAGTCCGGGAGCCTTCGGGCCCCAGCATTTT
TRBJ2-1 | NA | few | TRBV20-1 | CSGERQSSYNEQFF | TGCAGTGGAGAGCGGCAAAGCTCCTACAATGAGCAGTTCTTC
TRBJ2-7 | TRBD2 | NA | TRBV20-1 | CSALAGGGHEQYF | TGCAGCGCTTTAGCGGGAGGAGGGCACGAGCAGTACTTC
TRBJ2-5 | TRBD2 | few | TRBV4-2 | CASSQASLAGGQETQYF | TGTGCCAGCAGCCAAGCTTCATTAGCGGGAGGACAAGAGACCCAGTACTTC
TRBJ2-7 | NA | NA | TRBV7-8 | CASSLAWRGEQYF | TGTGCCAGCAGCTTAGCCTGGCGAGGCGAGCAGTACTTC
TRBJ2-7 | NA | once | TRBV29-1 | CSVKVGSYEQYF | TGCAGCGTTAAGGTCGGCTCCTACGAGCAGTACTTC
TRBJ1-5 | TRBD1 | NA | TRBV10-2 | CASSDGDSPIMPQHF | TGCGCCAGCAGTGACGGGGACAGTCCGATCATGCCCCAGCATTTT
TRBJ2-5 | NA | few | TRBV12-3/TRBV12-4 | CASSSKGAIETQYF | TGTGCCAGCAGTTCTAAAGGGGCGATAGAGACCCAGTACTTC
TRBJ2-3 | NA | NA | TRBV7-9 | CASSLYSNTQYF | TGTGCCAGCAGCTTATATAGCAATACGCAGTATTTT
TRBJ1-2 | NA | few | TRBV3-1 | CASSQDRSYGYTF | TGTGCCAGCAGCCAAGATCGATCGTACGGCTACACCTTC